A few counts support the clone carrying this T cell receptor (beta chain). CDR1 MNHNS and CDR2 SASEGT come from the germline V gene. The CDR3 is 17 amino acids. V lost 5 bases to trimming and J lost 0 bases; unmatched junction nucleotides: 10. This sample stems from a study of T-cell reconstitution after alpha-beta-depleted transplantation in children. As it was prepared, the TCRbeta library received unique molecular identifiers. TCRdb re-analysed the PCR reads in MiXCR, keeping a single row per CDR3 protein. The table lists just under 550,000 distinct CDR3 sequences, about 17% of them singletons. This chain links TRBV6-1 with TRBJ2-7; TRBD2 matches 10 bases. This clonotype originated in a human donor who donated a stem cell graft to a child with acute lymphoblastic leukemia. Sequencing was performed on PBMCs from the stem cell graft donor, taken from the stem cell graft. As DNA, the CDR3 is TGTGCCAGCAGTCCCCGGGGTAGCGGGAGGCACTCCTACGAGCAGTACTTC. Its translation: CASSPRGSGRHSYEQYF.